This T cell receptor (beta chain) is drawn from a study of tumor-infiltrating lymphocytes in localized non-small cell lung cancer. Study as a whole: The cohort mixed smokers and never-smokers, several histologies, and some post-neoadjuvant-chemotherapy samples.

The J segment lost 4 bases and the V segment lost 6 bases, leaving 7 bases of the junction unmatched. The CDR3 contains 14 residues. Germline loops: CDR1 MNHEY, CDR2 SVGAGI. Libraries were prepared by immunoSEQ multiplex PCR; TCRdb keeps only in-frame clonotypes and omits some of them. Here the sample spans 4,000 to 5,500 clones, approximately 71% being singletons. The sequence was obtained from a human donor with non-small cell lung cancer. The sample taken for sequencing was lung tumor tissue. The chain has TRBV6-5 and TRBJ1-1; 8 bases match TRBD1. CDR3 amino acids: CASRWTGLGTEAFF. The CDR3 DNA is TGTGCCAGCAGGTGGACAGGGTTGGGCACTGAAGCTTTCTTT.